This record concerns one TCR beta chain sequence. As yet, its antigen is unknown. Assay: immunoSEQ multiplex PCR; the TCRdb copy retains only in-frame clones and omits some. The table includes around 66,000 clones, around 70% detected once. The V gene's germline CDR1 is MNHEY and CDR2 SVGEGT. The CDR3 length is 15 residues. Trimming removed 5 bases at V and 3 bases at J, with 14 bases between. Subsequent to 10 days of culture, CD4+ T cells were isolated. Of the BNT162b2 and mRNA-1273 vaccines, participants received two doses of one or the other. The sample is drawn from a study of vaccination effects on CD4 cells after COVID-19. Findings and limits, study-wide: Only 1 of 255 vaccine-induced clones from healthy vaccinees cross-reacted with common cold coronaviruses.

The sequencing used CD4+ T cells from PBMCs cultured without peptide, collected after COVID-19 vaccination. The V and J genes are TRBV6-2 or TRBV6-3 and TRBJ2-1; D might be TRBD2 (6 bases). This receptor was obtained from a human donor who received a COVID-19 vaccine. As DNA, the CDR3 is TGTGCCAGCAGTGGATTAGCGGATTACTACAATGAGCAGTTCTTC. Translated, it gives CASSGLADYYNEQFF.